The rows below give T cell receptor beta chains drawn from one sample of a study of breast tumors, draining lymph nodes, adjacent tissues. TCRdb reprocessed the multiplex PCR reads with MiXCR, giving one entry per CDR3 protein. The sample includes approximately 170,000 distinct CDR3 sequences, 30% to 35% of them seen just once. Sequencing was done on a sample of axillary lymph node tissue. The receptors originated from a female donor with breast cancer. Some clones in this sample may be carry-over from other donors' samples. Each CDR3 is given with its conserved first and last residue. D genes are given only for firm matches. Not every row has a clone size; where given, it reads once, few, many or a size class.

D: NA
V: TRBV5-4
size: NA
J: TRBJ2-5
CDR3: CASRRGAADQETQYF
DNA: TGTGCCAGCAGAAGGGGAGCGGCGGACCAAGAGACCCAGTACTTC

D: TRBD1
V: TRBV9
size: many
J: TRBJ1-2
CDR3: CASTDRGNYGYTF
DNA: TGTGCCAGCACCGACAGGGGAAACTATGGCTACACCTTC

D: TRBD1
V: TRBV20-1
size: many
J: TRBJ2-2
CDR3: CSAEGGGTGELFF
DNA: TGCAGTGCTGAAGGGGGCGGCACCGGGGAGCTGTTTTTT

D: TRBD1
V: TRBV12-3/TRBV12-4
size: NA
J: TRBJ2-2
CDR3: CASSATGVRTGELFF
DNA: TGTGCCAGCTCTGCGACAGGGGTACGTACCGGGGAGCTGTTTTTT

D: NA
V: TRBV20-1
size: many
J: TRBJ2-3
CDR3: CSARDFRGSLTTQYF
DNA: TGCAGTGCTAGAGATTTTCGGGGCAGCCTAACTACGCAGTATTTT

D: NA
V: TRBV20-1
size: many
J: TRBJ2-7
CDR3: CSARLHPREQYF
DNA: TGCAGTGCTCGACTACACCCTAGGGAGCAGTACTTC

D: TRBD1
V: TRBV12-3/TRBV12-4
size: few
J: TRBJ1-5
CDR3: CASSSGQINQPQHF
DNA: TGTGCCAGCAGCTCGGGACAGATAAATCAGCCCCAGCATTTT

D: NA
V: TRBV9
size: many
J: TRBJ1-4
CDR3: CASSGGGNEKLFF
DNA: TGTGCCAGCAGCGGTGGAGGGAATGAAAAACTGTTTTTT

D: NA
V: TRBV18
size: many
J: TRBJ2-2
CDR3: CASSPRELANTGELFF
DNA: TGTGCCAGCTCACCGAGGGAACTAGCGAACACCGGGGAGCTGTTTTTT

D: NA
V: TRBV6-1
size: NA
J: TRBJ2-5
CDR3: CASSLGPAFSETQYF
DNA: TGTGCCAGCAGTCTAGGCCCGGCCTTCTCAGAGACCCAGTACTTC

D: TRBD2
V: TRBV12-3/TRBV12-4
size: many
J: TRBJ2-3
CDR3: CASSFGGGTDTQYF
DNA: TGTGCCAGCAGTTTTGGGGGGGGCACAGATACGCAGTATTTT

D: TRBD1
V: TRBV12-3/TRBV12-4
size: NA
J: TRBJ1-2
CDR3: CASSSRQGYAGYTF
DNA: TGTGCCAGCAGCTCGAGACAGGGATACGCTGGCTACACCTTC

D: NA
V: TRBV13
size: many
J: TRBJ1-6
CDR3: CASSLGSPLHF
DNA: TGTGCCAGCAGCTTAGGTTCACCCCTCCACTTT

D: NA
V: TRBV15
size: NA
J: TRBJ1-2
CDR3: CATSSLDMGPLYGYTF
DNA: TGTGCCACCAGCAGCTTAGATATGGGACCTTTATATGGCTACACCTTC

D: NA
V: TRBV7-2
size: many
J: TRBJ1-3
CDR3: CASSLGGPVSGNTIYF
DNA: TGTGCCAGCAGCTTAGGGGGCCCGGTCTCTGGAAACACCATATATTTT

D: NA
V: TRBV7-7
size: many
J: TRBJ2-5
CDR3: CASSPRGYQETQYF
DNA: TGTGCTAGCAGCCCACGGGGTTACCAAGAGACCCAGTACTTC

D: TRBD1
V: TRBV4-1
size: many
J: TRBJ1-2
CDR3: CASSQDHLPGQGGWNYGYTF
DNA: TGCGCCAGCAGCCAAGATCACTTACCGGGACAGGGAGGATGGAACTATGGCTACACCTTC

D: NA
V: TRBV10-3
size: NA
J: TRBJ1-1
CDR3: CAITEQGLNTEAFF
DNA: TGTGCCATCACTGAACAGGGCTTGAACACTGAAGCTTTCTTT

D: NA
V: TRBV6-4
size: many
J: TRBJ2-1
CDR3: CASSDSEGVGNEQFF
DNA: TGTGCCAGCAGTGACTCGGAAGGGGTCGGCAATGAGCAGTTCTTC

D: TRBD1
V: TRBV6-6
size: many
J: TRBJ1-3
CDR3: CASSYWTGGPGNTIYF
DNA: TGTGCCAGCAGTTACTGGACAGGGGGTCCTGGAAACACCATATATTTT

D: TRBD2
V: TRBV7-3
size: many
J: TRBJ2-5
CDR3: CASSLGLLAGQETQYF
DNA: TGTGCCAGCAGCTTAGGACTACTAGCGGGGCAAGAGACCCAGTACTTC

D: NA
V: TRBV30
size: many
J: TRBJ2-7
CDR3: CAWSPSYEQYF
DNA: TGTGCCTGGAGTCCCAGCTACGAGCAGTACTTC

D: TRBD1
V: TRBV18
size: NA
J: TRBJ2-7
CDR3: CASLPSPGQGSPYEQYF
DNA: TGTGCCAGCTTACCCAGCCCAGGACAGGGGTCCCCCTACGAGCAGTACTTC

D: NA
V: TRBV20-1
size: NA
J: TRBJ1-3
CDR3: CSAGPWDTIYF
DNA: TGCAGTGCTGGACCCTGGGACACCATATATTTT

D: NA
V: TRBV7-2
size: NA
J: TRBJ1-6
CDR3: CASSVDGSSYNSPLHF
DNA: TGTGCCAGCAGCGTAGACGGGAGCTCCTATAATTCACCCCTCCACTTT

D: NA
V: TRBV19
size: few
J: TRBJ1-5
CDR3: CASSRVGSLGISNQPQHF
DNA: TGTGCCAGTAGTAGGGTGGGATCCCTGGGAATTAGCAATCAGCCCCAGCATTTT

D: NA
V: TRBV6-2/TRBV6-3
size: NA
J: TRBJ2-7
CDR3: CASSAVQGYEQYF
DNA: TGTGCCAGCAGTGCGGTTCAGGGATACGAGCAGTACTTC

D: NA
V: TRBV6-5
size: many
J: TRBJ1-3
CDR3: CASSYSSLGAGNTIYF
DNA: TGTGCCAGCAGTTACTCCTCCCTCGGGGCTGGAAACACCATATATTTT

D: NA
V: TRBV6-5
size: many
J: TRBJ1-6
CDR3: CASSYVEPGWDNSPLHF
DNA: TGTGCCAGCAGTTACGTCGAGCCGGGGTGGGATAATTCACCCCTCCACTTT

D: NA
V: TRBV20-1
size: NA
J: TRBJ1-5
CDR3: CSASRLAGNNQPQHF
DNA: TGCAGTGCTAGCAGACTAGCAGGGAATAATCAGCCCCAGCATTTT